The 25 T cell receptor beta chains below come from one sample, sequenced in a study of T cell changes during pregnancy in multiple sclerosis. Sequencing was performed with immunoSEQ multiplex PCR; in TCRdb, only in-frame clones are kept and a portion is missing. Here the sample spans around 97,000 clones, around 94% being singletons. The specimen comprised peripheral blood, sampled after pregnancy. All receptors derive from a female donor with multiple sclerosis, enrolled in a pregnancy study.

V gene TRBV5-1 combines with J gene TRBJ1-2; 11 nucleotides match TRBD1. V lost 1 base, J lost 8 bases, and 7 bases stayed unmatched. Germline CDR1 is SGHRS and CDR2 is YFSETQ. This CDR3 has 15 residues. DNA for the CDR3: TGCGCCAGCAGCTTGTGGCGGACAGGGGGCGGAGGCTACACCTTC. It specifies CASSLWRTGGGGYTF.

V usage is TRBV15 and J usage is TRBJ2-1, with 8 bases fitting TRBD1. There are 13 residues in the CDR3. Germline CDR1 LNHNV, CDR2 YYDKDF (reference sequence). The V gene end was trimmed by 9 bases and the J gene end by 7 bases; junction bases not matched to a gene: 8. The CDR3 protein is CATLDRARNEQFF. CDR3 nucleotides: TGTGCCACGCTGGACAGGGCTCGGAATGAGCAGTTCTTC.

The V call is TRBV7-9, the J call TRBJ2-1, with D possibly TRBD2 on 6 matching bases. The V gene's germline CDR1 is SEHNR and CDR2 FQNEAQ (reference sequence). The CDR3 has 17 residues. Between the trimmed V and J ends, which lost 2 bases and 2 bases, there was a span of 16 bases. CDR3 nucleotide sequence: TGTGCCAGCAGCTTACCGTTAGCGGTTGGGGCCTACAATGAGCAGTTCTTC. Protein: CASSLPLAVGAYNEQFF.

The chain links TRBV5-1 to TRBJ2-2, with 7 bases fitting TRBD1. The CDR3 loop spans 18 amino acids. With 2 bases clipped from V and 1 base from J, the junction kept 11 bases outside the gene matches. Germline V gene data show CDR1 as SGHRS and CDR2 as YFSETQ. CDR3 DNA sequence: TGCGCCAGCAGCTTAGAAGGAAGCCGGGACAGGAACACCGGGGAGCTGTTTTTT. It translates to CASSLEGSRDRNTGELFF. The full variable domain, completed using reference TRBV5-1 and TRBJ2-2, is KAGVTQTPRYLIKTRGQQVTLSCSPISGHRSVSWYQQTPGQGLQFLFEYFSETQRNKGNFPGRFSGRQFSNSRSEMNVSTLELGDSALYLCASSLEGSRDRNTGELFFGEGSRLTVL.

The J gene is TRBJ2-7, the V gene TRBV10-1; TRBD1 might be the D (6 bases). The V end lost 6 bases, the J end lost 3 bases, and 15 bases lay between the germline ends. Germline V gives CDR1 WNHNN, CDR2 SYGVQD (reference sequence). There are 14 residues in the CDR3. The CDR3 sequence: CASSPTGNRYEQYF. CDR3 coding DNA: TGCGCCAGCAGCCCGACAGGCAATCGCTACGAGCAGTACTTC.

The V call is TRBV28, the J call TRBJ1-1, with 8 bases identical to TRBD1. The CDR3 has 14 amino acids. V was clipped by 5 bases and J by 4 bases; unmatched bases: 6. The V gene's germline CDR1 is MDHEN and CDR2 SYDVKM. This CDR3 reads CASSINRGSTEAFF. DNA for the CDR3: TGTGCCAGCAGTATCAACAGGGGGTCCACTGAAGCTTTCTTT.

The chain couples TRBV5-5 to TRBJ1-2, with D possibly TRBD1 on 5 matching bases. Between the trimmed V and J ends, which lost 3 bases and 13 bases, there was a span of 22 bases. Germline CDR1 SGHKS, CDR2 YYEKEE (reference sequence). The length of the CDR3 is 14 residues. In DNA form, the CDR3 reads TGTGCCAGCAGCTCATTAATTAAGGGACTGAGCCCCACCTTC. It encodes CASSSLIKGLSPTF.

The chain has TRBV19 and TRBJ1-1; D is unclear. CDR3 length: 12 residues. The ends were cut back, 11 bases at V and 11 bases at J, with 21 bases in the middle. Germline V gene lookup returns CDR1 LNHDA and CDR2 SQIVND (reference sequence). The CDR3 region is CAPCGLSNQAFF. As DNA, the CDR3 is TGTGCCCCATGCGGACTTTCAAATCAGGCTTTCTTT.

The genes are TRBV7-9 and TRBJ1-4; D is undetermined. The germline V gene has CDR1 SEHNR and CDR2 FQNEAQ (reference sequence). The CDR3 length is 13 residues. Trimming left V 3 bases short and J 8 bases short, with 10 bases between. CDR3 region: CASSFREYEKLFF. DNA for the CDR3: TGTGCCAGCAGCTTTAGAGAATACGAAAAACTGTTTTTT.

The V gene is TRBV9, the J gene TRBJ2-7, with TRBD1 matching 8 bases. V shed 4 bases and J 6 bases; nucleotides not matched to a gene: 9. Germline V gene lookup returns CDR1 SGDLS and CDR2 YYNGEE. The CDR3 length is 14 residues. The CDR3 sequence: CASSPRHTGGEQYF. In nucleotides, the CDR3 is TGTGCCAGCAGCCCGCGGCATACAGGGGGCGAGCAGTACTTC.

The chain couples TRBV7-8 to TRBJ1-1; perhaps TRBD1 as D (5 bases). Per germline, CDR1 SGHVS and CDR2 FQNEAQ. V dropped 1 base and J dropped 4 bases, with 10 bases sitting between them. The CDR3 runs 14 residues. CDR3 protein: CASSLGGGGTEAFF. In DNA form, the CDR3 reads TGTGCCAGCAGCTTAGGCGGGGGGGGCACTGAAGCTTTCTTT.

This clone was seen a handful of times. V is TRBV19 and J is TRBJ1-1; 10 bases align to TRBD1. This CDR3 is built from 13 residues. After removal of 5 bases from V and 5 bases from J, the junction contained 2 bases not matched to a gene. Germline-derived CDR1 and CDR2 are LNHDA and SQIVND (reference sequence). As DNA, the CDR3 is TGTGCCAGTAGTGGGACAGGGGTAACTGAAGCTTTCTTT. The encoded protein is CASSGTGVTEAFF.

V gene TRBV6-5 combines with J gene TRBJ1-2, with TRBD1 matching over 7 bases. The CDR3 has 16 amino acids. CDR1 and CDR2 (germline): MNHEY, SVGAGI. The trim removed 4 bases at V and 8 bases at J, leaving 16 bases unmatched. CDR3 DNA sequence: TGTGCCAGCAGTTCAAGACAGGGCGACACAAGAGAGGGCTACACCTTC. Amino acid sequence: CASSSRQGDTREGYTF.

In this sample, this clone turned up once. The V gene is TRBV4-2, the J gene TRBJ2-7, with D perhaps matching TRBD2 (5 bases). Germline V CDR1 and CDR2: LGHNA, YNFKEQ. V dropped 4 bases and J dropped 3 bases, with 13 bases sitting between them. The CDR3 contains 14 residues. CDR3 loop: CASSPSTSRYEQYF. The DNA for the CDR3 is TGTGCCAGCAGCCCTTCTACTAGTCGCTACGAGCAGTACTTC.

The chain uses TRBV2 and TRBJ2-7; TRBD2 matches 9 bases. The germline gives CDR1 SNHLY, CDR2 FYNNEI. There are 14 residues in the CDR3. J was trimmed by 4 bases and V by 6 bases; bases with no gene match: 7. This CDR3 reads CASRRAGGPYEQYF. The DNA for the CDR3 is TGTGCCAGCAGGAGGGCGGGAGGGCCATACGAGCAGTACTTC.

CDR3 sequence reads: CASSPGQTTNEKLFF. The CDR3 DNA reads as TGTGCCAGCAGCCCAGGACAGACAACTAATGAAAAACTGTTTTTT. V and J are TRBV7-9 and TRBJ1-4, with D perhaps matching TRBD1 (6 bases). This CDR3 contains 15 residues. CDR1 is SEHNR and CDR2 is FQNEAQ in the germline V gene (reference sequence). With 5 bases removed from V and 0 bases from J, the gap between germline ends came to 10 bases.

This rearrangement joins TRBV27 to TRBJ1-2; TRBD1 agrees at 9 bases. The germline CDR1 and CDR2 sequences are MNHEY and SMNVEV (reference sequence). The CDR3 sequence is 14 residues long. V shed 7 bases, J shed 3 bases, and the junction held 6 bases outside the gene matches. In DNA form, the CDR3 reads TGTGCCAGCACTCTCCGGACAGGGGACTATGGCTACACCTTC. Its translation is CASTLRTGDYGYTF.

CDR3 nucleotide sequence: TGTGCCAGCAGCATGGGACAGCAATCAGCCCTCCATTTT. Its protein is CASSMGQQSALHF. V gene TRBV11-2 combines with J gene TRBJ1-5; 7 bases line up with TRBD1. CDR3 size: 13 residues. V was clipped by 5 bases and J by 16 bases; unmatched bases: 14. Per germline, CDR1 SGHAT and CDR2 FQNNGV.

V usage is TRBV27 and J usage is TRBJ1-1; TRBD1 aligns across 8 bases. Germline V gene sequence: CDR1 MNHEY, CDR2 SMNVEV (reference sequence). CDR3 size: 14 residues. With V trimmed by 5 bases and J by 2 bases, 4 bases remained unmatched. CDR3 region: CASSDRGLNTEAFF. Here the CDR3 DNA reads TGTGCCAGCAGTGACAGGGGCTTAAACACTGAAGCTTTCTTT.

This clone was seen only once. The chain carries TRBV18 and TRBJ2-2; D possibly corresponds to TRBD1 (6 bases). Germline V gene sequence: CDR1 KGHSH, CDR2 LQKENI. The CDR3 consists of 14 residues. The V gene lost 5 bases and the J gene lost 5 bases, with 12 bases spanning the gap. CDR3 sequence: CASSYKQGTGELFF. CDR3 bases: TGTGCCAGCTCATATAAACAGGGAACCGGGGAGCTGTTTTTT.

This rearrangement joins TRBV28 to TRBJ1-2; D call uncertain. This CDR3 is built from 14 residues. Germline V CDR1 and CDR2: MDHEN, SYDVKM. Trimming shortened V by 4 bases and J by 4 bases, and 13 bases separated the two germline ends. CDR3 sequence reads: CASSSPSYGYGYTF. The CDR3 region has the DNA TGTGCCAGCAGTTCCCCAAGTTACGGCTATGGCTACACCTTC.

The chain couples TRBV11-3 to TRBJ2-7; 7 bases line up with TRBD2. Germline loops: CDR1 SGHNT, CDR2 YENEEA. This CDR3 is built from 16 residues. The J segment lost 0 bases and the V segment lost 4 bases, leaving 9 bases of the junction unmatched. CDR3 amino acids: CASSSGGWAPSYEQYF. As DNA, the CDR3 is TGTGCCAGCAGCTCCGGGGGGTGGGCCCCCTCCTACGAGCAGTACTTC. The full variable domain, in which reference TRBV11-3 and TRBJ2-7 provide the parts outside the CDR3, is EAGVVQSPRYKIIEKKQPVAFWCNPISGHNTLYWYLQNLGQGPELLIRYENEEAVDDSQLPKDRFSAERLKGVDSTLKIQPAELGDSAVYLCASSSGGWAPSYEQYFGPGTRLTVT.

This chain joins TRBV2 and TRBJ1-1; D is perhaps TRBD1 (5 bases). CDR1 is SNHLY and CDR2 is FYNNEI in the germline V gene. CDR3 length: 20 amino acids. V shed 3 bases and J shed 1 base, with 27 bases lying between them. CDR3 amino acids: CASSDHLKSRALTKNTEAFF. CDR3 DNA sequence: TGTGCCAGCAGTGACCACCTTAAGAGCAGGGCCTTAACTAAGAACACTGAAGCTTTCTTT.

The CDR3 bases are TGTGCCAGCAGCAATACAGAGAATAACTATGGCTACACCTTC. Translated: CASSNTENNYGYTF. This chain joins TRBV5-4 and TRBJ1-2; no reliable D call. Trimming removed 4 bases at V and 1 base at J, with 11 bases between. Germline V gene lookup returns CDR1 SGHNT and CDR2 YYREEE (reference sequence). This CDR3 has 14 residues. The full variable domain, rest sourced from reference TRBV5-4 and TRBJ1-2, is ETGVTQSPTHLIKTRGQQVTLRCSSQSGHNTVSWYQQALGQGPQFIFQYYREEENGRGNFPPRFSGLQFPNYSSELNVNALELDDSALYLCASSNTENNYGYTFGSGTRLTVV.

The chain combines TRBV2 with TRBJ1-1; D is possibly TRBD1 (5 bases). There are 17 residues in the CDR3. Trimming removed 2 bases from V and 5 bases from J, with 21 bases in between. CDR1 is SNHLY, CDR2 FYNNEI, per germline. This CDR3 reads CASSERVRGGVPTEAFF. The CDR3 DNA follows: TGTGCCAGCAGTGAACGGGTTCGGGGGGGGGTGCCTACTGAAGCTTTCTTT.